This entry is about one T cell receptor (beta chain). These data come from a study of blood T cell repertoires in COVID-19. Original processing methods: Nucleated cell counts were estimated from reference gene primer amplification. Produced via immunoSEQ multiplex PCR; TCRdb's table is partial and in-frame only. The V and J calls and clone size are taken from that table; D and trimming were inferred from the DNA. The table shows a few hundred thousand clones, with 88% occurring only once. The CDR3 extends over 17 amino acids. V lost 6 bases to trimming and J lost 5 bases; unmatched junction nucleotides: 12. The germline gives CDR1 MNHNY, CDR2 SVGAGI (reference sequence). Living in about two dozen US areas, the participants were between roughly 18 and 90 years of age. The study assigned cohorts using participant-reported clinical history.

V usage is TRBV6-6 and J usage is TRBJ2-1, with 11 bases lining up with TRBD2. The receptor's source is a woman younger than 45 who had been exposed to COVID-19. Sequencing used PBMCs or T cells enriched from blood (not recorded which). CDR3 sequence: CASSRTPSGRFHNEQFF. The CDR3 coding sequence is TGTGCCAGCAGCCGAACCCCTAGCGGGAGGTTCCACAATGAGCAGTTCTTC.